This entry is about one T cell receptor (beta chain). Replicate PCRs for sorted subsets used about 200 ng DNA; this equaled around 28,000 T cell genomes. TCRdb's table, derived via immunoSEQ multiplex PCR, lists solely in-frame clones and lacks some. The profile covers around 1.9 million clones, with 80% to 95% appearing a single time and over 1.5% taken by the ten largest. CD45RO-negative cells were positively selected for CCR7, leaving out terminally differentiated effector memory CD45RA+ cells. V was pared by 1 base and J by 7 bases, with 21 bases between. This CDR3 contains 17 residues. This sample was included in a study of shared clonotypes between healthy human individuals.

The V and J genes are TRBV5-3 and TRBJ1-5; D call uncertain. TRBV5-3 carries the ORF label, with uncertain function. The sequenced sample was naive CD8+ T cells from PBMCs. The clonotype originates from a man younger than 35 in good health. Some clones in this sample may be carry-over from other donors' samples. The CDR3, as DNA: TGTGCCAGAAGCTTGATCGGAGGCGCCTTCGGAGGGCAGCCCCAGCATTTT. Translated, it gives CARSLIGGAFGGQPQHF.